The 22 T cell receptor beta chains in this list originate from one sample, sequenced in a study of shared clonotypes between healthy human individuals. Clones were sequenced by immunoSEQ multiplex PCR, and TCRdb holds only the in-frame ones, with some missing. The sample carries around 500,000 clones, approximately 80% recorded once. Sample: PBMCs. The source is a woman between 40 and 55 years old in good health. Some clones in this sample may be carry-over from other donors' samples.

Concerning this clone: Additional DNA sequences in this sample encode the identical CDR3. J is TRBJ2-5 and V is TRBV7-3; D is ambiguous. The CDR3 contains 15 residues. Germline V lookup: CDR1 SGHTA, CDR2 FQGTGA. V lost 2 bases and J lost 1, with 11 bases in between. CDR3 residues: CASSLDGRPQETQYF. The CDR3 bases are TGTGCCAGCAGCTTAGACGGACGCCCCCAAGAGACCCAGTACTTC.

This clone was counted at least ten times. The genes are TRBV15 and TRBJ2-7, with D perhaps matching TRBD2 (5 bases). CDR1 is LNHNV, CDR2 YYDKDF, per germline (reference sequence). Trimming removed 3 bases at V and 5 bases at J, with 11 bases between. The CDR3 is 13 residues long. In nucleotides, the CDR3 is TGTGCCACCAGCAGGGTACTAGTTAACGAGCAGTACTTC. Amino acid sequence: CATSRVLVNEQYF.

The J gene is TRBJ2-2, the V gene TRBV28; no reliable D call. This CDR3 has 15 residues. V was pared by 1 base and J by 5 bases, with 11 bases between. Germline V lookup: CDR1 MDHEN, CDR2 SYDVKM. The CDR3 loop is CASSLSSSWTGELFF. The CDR3 DNA reads as TGTGCCAGCAGTTTATCCTCCTCCTGGACCGGGGAGCTGTTTTTT.

About this clone itself: The likely explanation is a read error, given a far larger clone one base away. This CDR3 fails to terminate in the conserved phenylalanine or tryptophan, so it likely reflects a read error. The chain recombines TRBV28 with TRBJ1-2, with D possibly being TRBD1 (5 bases). The CDR3 extends over 14 amino acids. Trimming left V 3 bases short and J 5 bases short, with 13 bases between. Germline CDR1 MDHEN, CDR2 SYDVKM. In DNA form, the CDR3 reads TGTGCCAGCAGTTTGGGGGACGCCTCGTATGGCTACACCTCC. Amino acid sequence: CASSLGDASYGYTS.

Only one count was recorded for this clone. The chain uses TRBV21-1 and TRBJ2-7; no check of the table's D call, TRBD1, against the DNA was made. TRBV21-1 is a known pseudogene. The CDR3 runs to 14 residues. The CDR3 protein is CASSPRDRAGEQYF. CDR3 in DNA: TGTGCCAGCAGCCCTCGGGACAGGGCTGGCGAGCAGTACTTC.

This clone has a single count. This chain connects TRBV7-3 to TRBJ2-1; no clear D. This CDR3 spans 14 amino acids. V dropped 2 bases and J dropped 0 bases, with 5 bases sitting between them. Germline CDR1 SGHTA, CDR2 FQGTGA. CDR3 in amino acids: CASSLVHSYNEQFF. DNA for the CDR3: TGTGCCAGCAGCTTAGTCCACTCCTACAATGAGCAGTTCTTC. Variable domain in full (rest from reference TRBV7-3 and TRBJ2-1): GAGVSQTPSNKVTEKGKYVELRCDPISGHTALYWYRQSLGQGPEFLIYFQGTGAADDSGLPNDRFFAVRPEGSVSTLKIQRTERGDSAVYLCASSLVHSYNEQFFGPGTRLTVL.

The gene calls are TRBV29-1 and TRBJ1-2; 8 bases are shared with TRBD1. Germline lookup yields CDR1 SQVTM and CDR2 ANQGSEA. This CDR3 spans 13 amino acids. Trimming took 8 bases from V and 5 from J; bases not matched to a gene: 10. The CDR3 DNA follows: TGCAGCTCTTGGACAGGGCCAGAGTATGGCTACACCTTC. Amino acids: CSSWTGPEYGYTF.

Worth noting for this clone: It may be a read error: a sequence one base away is much more abundant. The rearrangement uses TRBV30 and TRBJ2-5; D tentatively reads TRBD1 or TRBD2 (5 bases each). There are 12 residues in the CDR3. Germline V lookup: CDR1 GTSNPN, CDR2 SVGIG (reference sequence). Trimming cost V 2 bases and J 5 bases, with 9 bases left between them. As DNA, the CDR3 is TGTGCCTGGAGTAGGTGGGGGGAGACCCAGTACTTC. It specifies CAWSRWGETQYF.

This clone was recorded many times. The CDR3 region has the DNA TGTGCCAGCAGTCCCCGGCAGGGAATAACTGAAGCTTTCTTT. Amino acids: CASSPRQGITEAFF. The chain links TRBV27 to TRBJ1-1, with a weak D call TRBD1 (5 bases). Germline CDR1 MNHEY, CDR2 SMNVEV (reference sequence). This CDR3 spans 14 amino acids. With 5 bases removed from V and 5 bases from J, the gap between germline ends came to 15 bases.

This clone was seen once. The chain has TRBV10-1 and TRBJ2-2; 8 bases fit TRBD2. Germline CDR1 reads WNHNN; CDR2 reads SYGVQD (reference sequence). CDR3 length equals 18 residues. V was clipped by 7 bases and J by 0 bases; unmatched bases: 13. The CDR3, as DNA: TGCGCCAGCACTCTAATACGGGAGGGCCCCACGAACACCGGGGAGCTGTTTTTT. This sequence encodes CASTLIREGPTNTGELFF.

The V call is TRBV5-1, the J call TRBJ2-7; D remains ambiguous. This CDR3 region has 11 residues. Germline assignment: CDR1 SGHRS and CDR2 YFSETQ. The V and J ends lost 0 bases and 7 bases respectively, with 5 bases between them. CDR3 nucleotides: TGCGCCAGCAGCTTGGAGAGGGAGCAGTACTTC. Translated, it gives CASSLEREQYF.

The J gene is TRBJ2-5, the V gene TRBV27; D remains ambiguous. The length of the CDR3 is 13 residues. Germline V gene sequence: CDR1 MNHEY, CDR2 SMNVEV (reference sequence). The germline V and J ends were trimmed by 3 bases and 2 bases, with 7 bases remaining between them. The CDR3 is CASSLSEQETQYF. The CDR3 DNA reads as TGTGCCAGCAGTTTGTCAGAACAAGAGACCCAGTACTTC.

The V call is TRBV19, the J call TRBJ2-1; 11 bases line up with TRBD2. Germline lookup yields CDR1 LNHDA and CDR2 SQIVND (reference sequence). V was clipped by 8 bases and J by 10 bases; unmatched bases: 1. This CDR3 is built from 11 residues. CDR3 sequence (DNA): TGTGCCAGTCGACTAGCGGGAGAGCAGTTCTTC. Translated: CASRLAGEQFF.

This chain links TRBV29-1 with TRBJ2-7, with 9 bases that match TRBD2. The CDR3 loop spans 15 amino acids. The ends lost 0 bases at V and 4 bases at J; junction bases unmatched: 7. CDR1 and CDR2 (germline): SQVTM, ANQGSEA. CDR3 loop: CSVEESASGMYEQYF. CDR3 sequence (DNA): TGCAGCGTTGAAGAATCGGCTAGCGGGATGTACGAGCAGTACTTC.

J is TRBJ1-4 and V is TRBV19; TRBD1 is a possible D gene (5 bases). The CDR3 consists of 15 residues. Germline V gene sequence: CDR1 LNHDA, CDR2 SQIVND (reference sequence). V dropped 6 bases and J dropped 7 bases, with 18 bases sitting between them. This CDR3 is CASSLLGVDLEKLFF. The CDR3 region has the DNA TGTGCCAGTAGCCTCCTGGGGGTCGACCTTGAAAAACTGTTTTTT.

V usage is TRBV27 and J usage is TRBJ2-3; 12 bases fit TRBD2. There are 17 residues in the CDR3. V was clipped by 1 base and J by 1 base; unmatched bases: 3. Germline CDR1 is MNHEY and CDR2 is SMNVEV (reference sequence). The CDR3 protein is CASSLWASGRGTDTQYF. In DNA form, the CDR3 reads TGTGCCAGCAGTTTATGGGCTAGCGGGAGGGGCACAGATACGCAGTATTTT.

This rearrangement joins TRBV19 to TRBJ1-1; a weak D match, TRBD1 (6 bases). Germline assignment: CDR1 LNHDA and CDR2 SQIVND (reference sequence). V lost 9 bases and J lost 0, with 20 bases in between. This CDR3 is 16 amino acids long. This CDR3 is CASDEGELVMNTEAFF. CDR3 nucleotides: TGTGCCAGCGACGAGGGGGAATTGGTCATGAACACTGAAGCTTTCTTT. Supplemented by reference TRBV19 and TRBJ1-1, the full variable domain reads DGGITQSPKYLFRKEGQNVTLSCEQNLNHDAMYWYRQDPGQGLRLIYYSQIVNDFQKGDIAEGYSVSREKKESFPLTVTSAQKNPTAFYLCASDEGELVMNTEAFFGQGTRLTVV.

The genes are TRBV18 and TRBJ1-3; maybe TRBD1 (5 bases). This CDR3 region has 16 residues. CDR1 and CDR2 (germline): KGHSH, LQKENI. V dropped 0 bases and J dropped 0 bases, with 9 bases sitting between them. The CDR3 loop is CASSPPGPNSGNTIYF. In DNA, the CDR3 is TGTGCCAGCTCACCACCGGGGCCGAACTCTGGAAACACCATATATTTT.

In the case of this clone: One junction end disagrees with the germline gene, perhaps due to a read error. The chain carries TRBV7-7 and TRBJ2-1, with 14 bases identical to TRBD2. This CDR3 has 15 residues. CDR1 and CDR2 from the germline V gene are SSHAT and FNYEAQ (reference sequence). The CDR3 DNA follows: TGTGCTAGCAGCCCCGGGACTAGCGGGAGCAATGAGCAGTTCTTC. Protein product: CASSPGTSGSNEQFF.

The sample holds a few counts of this clone. The chain carries TRBV2 and TRBJ1-5, with D perhaps matching TRBD1 (5 bases). Per germline, CDR1 SNHLY and CDR2 FYNNEI. V lost 6 bases and J 10 bases, leaving 13 bases between the germline ends. CDR3 size: 12 residues. The chain's CDR3 is CASRGDGRPQHF. The CDR3, as DNA: TGTGCCAGCAGGGGGGACGGCCGCCCCCAGCATTTT. Combining the CDR3 with reference TRBV2 and TRBJ1-5 gives the whole variable domain EPEVTQTPSHQVTQMGQEVILRCVPISNHLYFYWYRQILGQKVEFLVSFYNNEISEKSEIFDDQFSVERPDGSNFTLKIRSTKLEDSAMYFCASRGDGRPQHFGDGTRLSIL.

The table lists this clone with a count of one. This chain connects TRBV7-8 to TRBJ2-1; 11 bases agree with TRBD2. The CDR3 loop spans 17 amino acids. V lost 5 bases to trimming and J lost 4 bases; unmatched junction nucleotides: 10. The germline CDR1 and CDR2 sequences are SGHVS and FQNEAQ. The CDR3 nucleotides are TGTGCCAGCAGCCCTAGACGACTAGCGGGGCGATACAATGAGCAGTTCTTC. Protein product: CASSPRRLAGRYNEQFF.

The chain recombines TRBV7-2 with TRBJ2-5; D gene uncertain. V was cut by 5 bases and J by 4 bases, with 8 bases left in between. This CDR3 comprises 12 residues. The germline V gene has CDR1 SGHTA and CDR2 FQGNSA. The CDR3 sequence: CASSAYGETQYF. The CDR3 DNA follows: TGTGCCAGCAGCGCATATGGAGAGACCCAGTACTTC.